These 13 T cell receptor beta chains came from one sample sequenced in a study of T cell responses to AZD1222 COVID-19 vaccine (dated by TCRdb to the early 2020s). The library was prepared using the immunoSEQ multiplex PCR assay. TCRdb mirrors the immuneACCESS table, restricted to in-frame sequences. Some clones are absent from its copies; in checked studies, under half trace to an unresolved V gene, and the reason for the others is unknown. The sample table contains 100,000 to 150,000 clones; only one count was recorded for less than 95% of them. The leading ten clones occupy 4% to 5.5% of the sample. This sample's time point label indicates: baseline before first vaccination. The treatment or condition label of this sample denotes: meningococcal conjugate vaccine given as trial control. The material was peripheral blood, obtained on day 0 of MenACWY control vaccination. Receptors were obtained from an adult in good health.

CDR3 region: CASSQGPLGKAGQGARDSPLHF. The DNA of the CDR3 is TGCGCCAGCAGCCAGGGGCCGTTGGGCAAGGCCGGACAGGGGGCTCGGGATTCACCCCTCCACTTT. J is TRBJ1-6 and V is TRBV4-1, with 11 bases lining up with TRBD1. Losses at the gene ends were 3 bases for V and 8 bases for J; bases not matched to a gene: 24. In germline, CDR1 is MGHRA, CDR2 YSYEKL. The length of the CDR3 is 22 residues.

The CDR3 DNA reads TGTGCCAGCAGCAAAGGACCGGACACAAGCCTAAACAATGAGCAGTTCTTC. Protein product: CASSKGPDTSLNNEQFF. The rearrangement uses TRBV21-1 and TRBJ2-1; the table names TRBD1, a call not compared with the DNA. TRBV21-1 is a known pseudogene. This CDR3 spans 17 amino acids.

This sequence joins TRBV10-3 and TRBJ2-2, with 9 bases that match TRBD2. The CDR3 sequence is 16 residues long. V trimming: 2 bases; J trimming: 6 bases; junction bases outside the gene matches: 7. Germline V gene sequence: CDR1 ENHRY, CDR2 SYGVKD. In DNA, the CDR3 is TGTGCCATCAGTGAGCGAGGCGGGGGGGCCGCCGGGGAGCTGTTTTTT. It yields the protein CAISERGGGAAGELFF.

Here the CDR3 DNA reads TGTGCCAGCAGCTTTTCGGGGGTCTACAATGAGCAGTTCTTC. It codes for CASSFSGVYNEQFF. The chain is built from TRBV5-4 and TRBJ2-1; a weak D match, TRBD2 (6 bases). The CDR3 is 14 residues long. The germline V gene has CDR1 SGHNT and CDR2 YYREEE (reference sequence). The V end was cut by 2 bases, the J end by 3 bases, with 9 bases between.

The genes are TRBV11-2 and TRBJ1-3; D is ambiguous. The V end lost 5 bases, the J end lost 3 bases, and 11 bases lay between the germline ends. The CDR3 contains 14 residues. CDR1 SGHAT and CDR2 FQNNGV come from the germline V gene. The CDR3 protein is CASSPLGIGNTIYF. CDR3 nucleotides: TGTGCCAGCAGCCCCTTAGGGATTGGAAACACCATATATTTT.

This chain links TRBV11-2 with TRBJ2-1, with TRBD2 matching 7 bases. The CDR3 runs 17 residues. CDR1 is SGHAT, CDR2 FQNNGV, per germline. V shed 4 bases, J shed 1 base, and the junction held 10 bases outside the gene matches. The CDR3 region is CASSSTISGLSYNEQFF. The CDR3 DNA is TGTGCCAGCAGCTCGACTATATCGGGACTATCCTACAATGAGCAGTTCTTC.

V and J are TRBV3-1 (or the pseudogene TRBV3-2) and TRBJ2-7, with a tentative D call TRBD1 (5 bases). Germline CDR1 and CDR2: LGHDT and YNNKEL (reference sequence). The CDR3 is 13 residues long. V was cut by 5 bases and J by 2 bases, with 10 bases left in between. In nucleotides, the CDR3 is TGTGCCAGCAGCGAAGGGGCGCCCTACGAGCAGTACTTC. As protein: CASSEGAPYEQYF.

The genes are TRBV27 and TRBJ2-5; 8 bases match TRBD1. CDR3 size: 16 residues. Trimming removed 5 bases from V and 4 bases from J; junction bases left unmatched: 12. Germline V gene data show CDR1 as MNHEY and CDR2 as SMNVEV (reference sequence). The CDR3 spells CASSPTKTGVGETQYF. CDR3 nucleotide sequence: TGTGCCAGCAGTCCGACCAAGACAGGGGTGGGAGAGACCCAGTACTTC.

The CDR3 sequence: CASSSGVWGNSPLHF. CDR3 DNA sequence: TGTGCCAGCAGTTCAGGGGTTTGGGGTAATTCACCCCTCCACTTT. This rearrangement joins TRBV28 to TRBJ1-6, with TRBD1 as a possible D gene (6 bases). V gave up 4 bases and J gave up 6 bases, with 13 bases separating them. CDR1 is MDHEN, CDR2 SYDVKM, per germline. This CDR3 spans 15 amino acids.

V gene TRBV11-2 combines with J gene TRBJ1-1; D ambiguous. The CDR3 consists of 13 residues. The germline V and J ends were trimmed by 4 bases and 7 bases, with 13 bases remaining between them. Per germline, CDR1 SGHAT and CDR2 FQNNGV. Here the CDR3 DNA reads TGTGCCAGCAGCTCTATTATAGAGTATGAAGCTTTCTTT. Protein product: CASSSIIEYEAFF.

The chain employs TRBV7-2 and TRBJ2-3; D may be TRBD2 (6 bases). Germline values: CDR1 SGHTA, CDR2 FQGNSA. Trimming took 7 bases from V and 2 from J, leaving 10 bases between them. The CDR3 has 13 amino acids. The CDR3 here is CASTRRVTDTQYF. For the CDR3, the DNA is TGTGCCAGCACCCGGAGGGTCACAGATACGCAGTATTTT.

This sequence joins TRBV7-6 and TRBJ1-1; the D is unclear. The ends were cut back, 5 bases at V and 1 base at J, with 8 bases in the middle. CDR1 is SGHVS, CDR2 FNYEAQ, per germline. The CDR3 length is 13 residues. The DNA of the CDR3 is TGTGCCAGCAGCGCGAACTGGAACACTGAAGCTTTCTTT. Its protein product is CASSANWNTEAFF.

V usage is TRBV5-1 and J usage is TRBJ2-1, with TRBD2 matching 12 bases. CDR3 length: 16 residues. Germline trimming cut 4 bases from V and 4 bases from J; bases unmatched to any gene: 6. Germline CDR1 SGHRS, CDR2 YFSETQ. The CDR3 sequence: CASSKGLAGNYNEQFF. CDR3 DNA: TGCGCCAGCAGCAAAGGACTAGCGGGGAATTACAATGAGCAGTTCTTC. The full variable domain, in which reference TRBV5-1 and TRBJ2-1 provide the parts outside the CDR3, is KAGVTQTPRYLIKTRGQQVTLSCSPISGHRSVSWYQQTPGQGLQFLFEYFSETQRNKGNFPGRFSGRQFSNSRSEMNVSTLELGDSALYLCASSKGLAGNYNEQFFGPGTRLTVL.